This T cell receptor (beta chain) was captured in a study of monozygotic twins with inflammatory bowel disease. Findings and limits, study-wide: It was in IBD patients that TCRbeta diversity (inverse Simpson) was lower than in healthy co-twins.

This CDR3 contains 14 residues. CDR1 and CDR2 (germline): MGHRA, YSYEKL. Two rounds of nested PCR, of approximately 16 and 9 cycles, were run on TCRalpha and TCRbeta cDNA. From its re-call of the 5' RACE reads, TCRdb lists each CDR3 protein once, without DNA. The sample table sets out about 93,000 distinct CDR3 sequences. Notes on this clonotype: Its matching antigen is unknown.

The receptor was derived from a human donor with ulcerative colitis or Crohn's disease, or a healthy co-twin of an affected twin (not recorded which). V is TRBV4-1 and J is TRBJ2-1; no DNA is available, so the TRBD2 call from TCRdb remains unchecked. Sequenced: blood. This chain's CDR3 is CASRRLAGGNEQFF.